The sequence of this T cell receptor (beta chain) was determined in a study of shared clonotypes between healthy human individuals. Study-wide context: The cohort comprised two women and three men. Their ages spanned 18 to 49 years.

The data were produced by immunoSEQ multiplex PCR, yet TCRdb's version contains in-frame clones alone and is incomplete. The table has about 2 million clones, 90% to 95% seen once; the top ten hold 0.1% to 0.15%. The germline CDR1 and CDR2 sequences are SGHDN and FVKESK. The CDR3 is 15 amino acids. The ends were cut back, 3 bases at V and 4 bases at J, with 13 bases in the middle. Study results and limitations: Clonotype sharing among the donors was expected to vary with sequencing depth. Compared with clonotypes that all four donors shared, non-shared clonotypes had lower generation probabilities.

Notes on this clone: The antigen remains undetermined.

The sample taken for sequencing was naive CD4+ T cells sorted from blood. Subset given: CD45RA+ positively selected. The receptor was isolated from a man between 18 and 35 years old in good health. V gene TRBV14 combines with J gene TRBJ1-3, with D possibly being TRBD1 (6 bases). The CDR3 sequence: CASSQTGTKGNTIYF. CDR3 DNA sequence: TGTGCCAGCAGCCAGACCGGGACAAAAGGAAACACCATATATTTT.